The rows below give T cell receptor beta chains drawn from one sample of a study of blood T cell repertoires in COVID-19. TCRdb's table, derived via immunoSEQ multiplex PCR, lists solely in-frame clones and lacks some. The profile shows 400,000 to 550,000 clones, about 89% of them singletons. The sequencing input was peripheral blood. The source of these receptors is a woman in her 30s with acute or convalescent COVID-19. CDR3s include the opening cysteine and the closing phenylalanine or tryptophan. Each record gives: J gene, V gene, CDR3 protein.

>TRBJ1-6|TRBV19
CASSSWGLDSPLHF
>TRBJ2-3|TRBV2
CASSGIQGRNTQYF
>TRBJ1-2|TRBV19
CASSWRLGDYGYTF
>TRBJ1-2|TRBV7-9
CASSLGETRANYGYTF
>TRBJ2-5|TRBV24-1
CATSAGGVVETQYF
>TRBJ1-1|TRBV11-1
CASSFGESSFF
>TRBJ2-2|TRBV6-5
CASSHRENTGELFF
>TRBJ2-3|TRBV21-1
CASSKRKTSGGLLVATQYF
>TRBJ2-3|TRBV28
CASSPARGRADTQYF
>TRBJ1-1|TRBV12-5
CASGLNRGSEAFF
>TRBJ2-7|TRBV7-3
CASSLNAGVVHEQYF
>TRBJ2-5|TRBV28
CASSLLTPGGNQETQYF
>TRBJ1-6|TRBV5-1
CASRAGDSPLHF
>TRBJ1-2|TRBV6-1
CASSELTGPNYGYTF
>TRBJ2-7|TRBV5-5
CASIPGQGAYEQYF
>TRBJ2-5|TRBV11-2
CASSYDWSGGFQETQYF
>TRBJ1-1|TRBV7-9
CASSRNQGKNTEAFF
>TRBJ1-4|TRBV20-1
CSASQTRNEKLFF
>TRBJ2-7|TRBV29-1
CSVGGREYEQYF
>TRBJ1-1|TRBV29-1
CSVRSEGATNTEAFF
>TRBJ1-2|TRBV5-4
CASSLEGYGGGYTF
>TRBJ1-1|TRBV27
CASSPGGQGDTEAFF
>TRBJ2-3|TRBV27
CASSSKTGWAQYF
>TRBJ2-1|TRBV5-6
CASSRTSGGLNEQFF
>TRBJ2-7|TRBV20-1
CSASDSGQQYF
>TRBJ2-5|TRBV9
CASSVGASGETQYF
>TRBJ2-7|TRBV29-1
CSAMGGEQYF
>TRBJ2-5|TRBV29-1
CSHHLGREETQYF
>TRBJ1-2|TRBV27
CASSLTPPHTGANYGYTF
>TRBJ1-4|TRBV7-9
CASSLAQGLEEKLFF
>TRBJ2-7|TRBV7-3
CASSLSAGDEQYF
>TRBJ2-3|TRBV7-6
CASSLEADTQYF
>TRBJ1-2|TRBV4-1
CASRLAGTNYGYTF
>TRBJ2-3|TRBV7-9
CASSLTTASTDTQYF
>TRBJ2-3|TRBV2
CASSWVGSGGVADTQYF
>TRBJ1-6|TRBV20-1
CSASTVSYNSPLHF
>TRBJ1-6|TRBV19
CASSPTDAGYSPLHF
>TRBJ2-4|TRBV19
CASSMGHSKNIQYF
>TRBJ2-3|TRBV7-7
CASSLAAGSADTQYF
>TRBJ1-2|TRBV28
CASSSIGTGGNYGYTF
>TRBJ2-5|TRBV24-1
CATSDFLGGAKGETQYF
>TRBJ1-5|TRBV28
CASSGRGQGNQPQHF
>TRBJ1-1|TRBV19
CASTKVDRDDRNTEAFF